Following are 15 T cell receptor beta chains from one sample sequenced in a study of CD8 T cells in ankylosing spondylitis. TCRdb re-derived calls from the 5' RACE reads in MiXCR, one entry per CDR3 protein. Among 25,000 or so distinct CDR3 sequences listed, 7.9% were seen once. Sequences were obtained from blood. Source of these receptors: a male donor with ankylosing spondylitis or in good health (not recorded which).

This chain links TRBV5-1 with TRBJ2-2; D unclear. The CDR3 has 14 residues. Germline lookup yields CDR1 SGHRS and CDR2 YFSETQ. Trimming took 2 bases from V and 0 from J, leaving 5 bases between them. CDR3 bases: TGCGCCAGCAGCTTCTACACGAACACCGGGGAGCTGTTTTTT. Protein sequence: CASSFYTNTGELFF.

The CDR3 region has the DNA TGCGCCAGCATGATGGTGAGCAATCAGCCCCAGCATTTT. This gives the protein CASMMVSNQPQHF. The V call is TRBV10-1, the J call TRBJ1-5; the D is unclear. Germline CDR1 and CDR2: WNHNN and SYGVQD (reference sequence). The CDR3 consists of 13 residues. The germline V and J ends were trimmed by 7 bases and 1 base, with 8 bases remaining between them.

This clonotype was found a few times. The V gene is TRBV6-5, the J gene TRBJ2-1; the D gene is possibly TRBD1 (5 bases). The CDR3 length is 14 residues. Trimming cost V 5 bases and J 7 bases, with 15 bases left between them. The germline gives CDR1 MNHEY, CDR2 SVGAGI. The CDR3 reads CASSTPGRANEQFF. The DNA for the CDR3 is TGTGCCAGCAGTACCCCTGGCAGGGCGAATGAGCAGTTCTTC.

The chain joins TRBV5-1 to TRBJ2-2; D gene ambiguous. V dropped 7 bases and J dropped 5 bases, with 12 bases sitting between them. The length of the CDR3 is 13 residues. In germline, CDR1 is SGHRS, CDR2 YFSETQ. The CDR3 region has the DNA TGCGCCAGCGCCACCGGTTGGACCGGGGAGCTGTTTTTT. Amino acid sequence: CASATGWTGELFF.

V usage is TRBV20-1 and J usage is TRBJ2-5, with D perhaps matching TRBD1 (5 bases). V lost 0 bases and J lost 7, with 15 bases in between. This CDR3 is built from 14 residues. Germline CDR1 and CDR2: DFQATT and SNEGSKA (reference sequence). CDR3: CSARDPGRVMTQYF. In DNA form, the CDR3 reads TGCAGTGCTAGAGATCCGGGCAGGGTGATGACCCAGTACTTC.

Ten or more counts support this clonotype. This sequence joins TRBV20-1 and TRBJ2-1; D gene uncertain. Germline values: CDR1 DFQATT, CDR2 SNEGSKA (reference sequence). CDR3 length: 13 amino acids. V was clipped by 6 bases and J by 0 bases, with 9 bases between them. The CDR3 spells CSASSPSYNEQFF. CDR3 DNA sequence: TGCAGTGCCAGTTCCCCCTCCTACAATGAGCAGTTCTTC.

This clonotype was picked up many times. V usage is TRBV12-3 or TRBV12-4 and J usage is TRBJ2-2; unclear D gene. This CDR3 comprises 11 residues. Trimming removed 5 bases from V and 8 bases from J, with 6 bases in between. CDR3 loop: CASSKTGELFF. The CDR3, as DNA: TGTGCCAGCAGTAAGACAGGGGAGCTGTTTTTT.

This clonotype was seen ten or more times. The V gene is TRBV28, the J gene TRBJ2-7; perhaps TRBD2 as D (5 bases). V was clipped by 2 bases and J by 6 bases, with 11 bases between them. This CDR3 region has 13 residues. From germline, CDR1 is MDHEN and CDR2 SYDVKM. The CDR3 reads CASSLPGYGEQYV. Written as DNA, the CDR3 is TGTGCCAGCAGTTTACCGGGGTATGGCGAGCAGTACGTC.

This rearrangement joins TRBV5-6 to TRBJ2-1, with 9 nucleotides matching TRBD2. Trimming cost V 4 bases and J 9 bases; bases outside gene matches: 5. Germline V gene sequence: CDR1 SGHDT, CDR2 YYEEEE. The CDR3 is 13 amino acids. The CDR3 spells CASSGGTSSEQFF. The CDR3, as DNA: TGTGCCAGCAGCGGTGGGACTAGCAGTGAGCAGTTCTTC.

The gene calls are TRBV6-5 and TRBJ2-1; 10 bases are a match to TRBD1. The CDR3 runs 15 residues. Germline V gene lookup returns CDR1 MNHEY and CDR2 SVGAGI. V shed 6 bases and J 6 bases; nucleotides not matched to a gene: 8. The CDR3: CASRRNRDRGNEQFF. The CDR3 DNA follows: TGTGCCAGCAGAAGAAACCGGGACAGGGGCAATGAGCAGTTCTTC.

This clonotype was recorded a few times. The gene calls are TRBV11-2 and TRBJ2-4, with no clear D. CDR3 length: 12 amino acids. CDR1 is SGHAT, CDR2 FQNNGV, per germline. Trimming removed 5 bases at V and 8 bases at J, with 10 bases between. CDR3 amino acids: CASSPALDIQYF. Here the CDR3 DNA reads TGTGCCAGCAGCCCCGCTTTGGACATTCAGTACTTC.

The V call is TRBV15, the J call TRBJ1-4; 9 nucleotides line up with TRBD1. After removal of 1 base from V and 7 bases from J, the junction contained 1 base not matched to a gene. The CDR3 extends over 14 amino acids. Per germline, CDR1 LNHNV and CDR2 YYDKDF (reference sequence). CDR3 nucleotide sequence: TGTGCCACCAGCAGAGTGGACAGGGGTGAAAAACTGTTTTTT. Residues: CATSRVDRGEKLFF.

The V and J genes are TRBV2 and TRBJ2-5, with a tentative D call TRBD1 (5 bases). This CDR3 spans 14 amino acids. Deletions cut 8 bases from V and 4 bases from J, with 17 bases between. CDR1 SNHLY and CDR2 FYNNEI come from the germline V gene. The CDR3 sequence is CASLNNRGGETQYF. CDR3 bases: TGTGCCAGCTTAAATAATAGGGGTGGAGAGACCCAGTACTTC.

The V gene is TRBV5-1, the J gene TRBJ2-2, with D possibly matching TRBD2 (7 bases). The V gene's germline CDR1 is SGHRS and CDR2 YFSETQ. The CDR3 runs to 15 residues. Trimming left V 4 bases short and J 3 bases short, with 13 bases between. The CDR3 protein is CASSLGGQHTGELFF. In DNA, the CDR3 is TGCGCCAGCAGCCTCGGGGGGCAGCACACCGGGGAGCTGTTTTTT.

In this sample, this clonotype turned up many times. The V gene is TRBV14, the J gene TRBJ2-5; D uncertain. The CDR3 is 12 amino acids. Per the germline V gene, CDR1 is SGHDN and CDR2 is FVKESK. Trimming left V 1 base short and J 4 bases short, with 4 bases between. In DNA, the CDR3 is TGTGCCAGCAGCCAAGTTAGAGAGACCCAGTACTTC. It codes for CASSQVRETQYF. The full variable domain, rest sourced from reference TRBV14 and TRBJ2-5, is EAGVTQFPSHSVIEKGQTVTLRCDPISGHDNLYWYRRVMGKEIKFLLHFVKESKQDESGMPNNRFLAERTGGTYSTLKVQPAELEDSGVYFCASSQVRETQYFGPGTRLLVL.